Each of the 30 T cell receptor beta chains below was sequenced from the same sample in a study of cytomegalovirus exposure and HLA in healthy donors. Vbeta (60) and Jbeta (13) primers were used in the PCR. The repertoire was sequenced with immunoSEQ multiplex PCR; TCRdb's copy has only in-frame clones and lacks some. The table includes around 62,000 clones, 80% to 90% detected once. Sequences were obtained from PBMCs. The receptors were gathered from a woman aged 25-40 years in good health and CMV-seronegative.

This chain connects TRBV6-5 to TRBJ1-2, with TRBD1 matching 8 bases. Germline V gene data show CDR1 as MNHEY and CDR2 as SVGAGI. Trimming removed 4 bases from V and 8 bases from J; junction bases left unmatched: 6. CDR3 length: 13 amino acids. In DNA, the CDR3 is TGTGCCAGCAGTTCCCAGACAGGGGCCGGCTACACCTTC. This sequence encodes CASSSQTGAGYTF.

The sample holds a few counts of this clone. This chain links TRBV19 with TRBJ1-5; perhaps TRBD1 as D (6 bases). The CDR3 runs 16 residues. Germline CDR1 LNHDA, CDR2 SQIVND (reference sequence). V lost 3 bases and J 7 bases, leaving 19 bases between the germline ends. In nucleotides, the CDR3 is TGTGCCAGTAGTATCCGTCAACAGGGACGCGACCAGCCCCAGCATTTT. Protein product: CASSIRQQGRDQPQHF.

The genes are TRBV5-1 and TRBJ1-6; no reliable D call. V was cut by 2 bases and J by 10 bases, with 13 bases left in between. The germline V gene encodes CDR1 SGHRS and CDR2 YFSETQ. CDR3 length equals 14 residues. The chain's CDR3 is CASSLGGERSPLHF. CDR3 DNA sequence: TGCGCCAGCAGCTTAGGCGGGGAGCGCTCACCCCTCCACTTT.

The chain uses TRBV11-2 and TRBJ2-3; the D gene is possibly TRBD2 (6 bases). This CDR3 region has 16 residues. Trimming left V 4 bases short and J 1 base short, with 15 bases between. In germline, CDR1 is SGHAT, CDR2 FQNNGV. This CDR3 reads CASSSGRPGGTDTQYF. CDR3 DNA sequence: TGTGCCAGCAGCTCCGGACGGCCGGGGGGCACAGATACGCAGTATTTT.

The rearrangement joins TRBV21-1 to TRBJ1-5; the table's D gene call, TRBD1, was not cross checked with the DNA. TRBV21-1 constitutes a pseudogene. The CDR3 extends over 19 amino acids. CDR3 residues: CASSIHLRQFLTYNQPQHF. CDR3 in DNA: TGTGCCAGCAGCATACACCTTCGACAGTTCCTGACTTACAATCAGCCCCAGCATTTT.

Here the CDR3 DNA reads TGTGCCAGCAGGCGGACAGAGCTCTATGGCTACACCTTC. Translation: CASRRTELYGYTF. The chain links TRBV6-5 to TRBJ1-2; D possibly corresponds to TRBD1 (6 bases). The CDR3 has 13 residues. The V end lost 6 bases, the J end lost 4 bases, and 12 bases lay between the germline ends. Germline V gene lookup returns CDR1 MNHEY and CDR2 SVGAGI.

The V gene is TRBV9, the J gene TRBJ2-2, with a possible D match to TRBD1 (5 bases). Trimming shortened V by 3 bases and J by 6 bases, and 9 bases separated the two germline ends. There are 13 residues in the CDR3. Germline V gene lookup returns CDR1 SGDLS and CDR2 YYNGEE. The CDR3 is CASSGRVSGELFF. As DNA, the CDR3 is TGTGCCAGCAGCGGCAGGGTTTCCGGGGAGCTGTTTTTT.

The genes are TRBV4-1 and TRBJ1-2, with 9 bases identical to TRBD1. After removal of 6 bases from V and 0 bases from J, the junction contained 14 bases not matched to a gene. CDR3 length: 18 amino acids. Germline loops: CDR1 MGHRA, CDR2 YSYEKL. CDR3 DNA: TGCGCCAGCAGTCCTACGCGACAGGGGGAGACCGCTAACTATGGCTACACCTTC. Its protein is CASSPTRQGETANYGYTF.

For the CDR3, the DNA is TGTGCCAGTAGCGTAATAAATAGGGGTACCAATGAGCAGTTCTTC. This encodes CASSVINRGTNEQFF. The V and J genes are TRBV19 and TRBJ2-1; the D gene is possibly TRBD1 (5 bases). The CDR3 contains 15 residues. Trimming stripped 6 bases from V and 6 bases from J, with 18 bases between. Germline assignment: CDR1 LNHDA and CDR2 SQIVND (reference sequence). Looking up the rest from reference TRBV19 and TRBJ2-1 gives the full variable domain: DGGITQSPKYLFRKEGQNVTLSCEQNLNHDAMYWYRQDPGQGLRLIYYSQIVNDFQKGDIAEGYSVSREKKESFPLTVTSAQKNPTAFYLCASSVINRGTNEQFFGPGTRLTVL.

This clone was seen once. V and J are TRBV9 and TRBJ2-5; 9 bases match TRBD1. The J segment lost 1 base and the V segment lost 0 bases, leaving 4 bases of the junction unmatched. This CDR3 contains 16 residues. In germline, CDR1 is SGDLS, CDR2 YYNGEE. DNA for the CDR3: TGTGCCAGCAGCGTAGGGACAGGGGTCGTCCAAGAGACCCAGTACTTC. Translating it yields CASSVGTGVVQETQYF.

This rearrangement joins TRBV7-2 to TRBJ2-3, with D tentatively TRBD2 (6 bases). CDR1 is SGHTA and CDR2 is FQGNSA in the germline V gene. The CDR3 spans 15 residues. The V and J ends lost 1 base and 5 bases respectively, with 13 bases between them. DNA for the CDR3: TGTGCCAGCAGCTTAGTGGGGAACGGGGGAGATACGCAGTATTTT. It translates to CASSLVGNGGDTQYF.

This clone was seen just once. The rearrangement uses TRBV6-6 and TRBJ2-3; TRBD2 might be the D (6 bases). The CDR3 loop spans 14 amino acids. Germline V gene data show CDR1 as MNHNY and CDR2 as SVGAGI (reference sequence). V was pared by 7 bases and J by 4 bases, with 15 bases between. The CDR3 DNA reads TGTGCCAGCACCGGGGGTAGGGTCCCAGATACGCAGTATTTT. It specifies CASTGGRVPDTQYF.

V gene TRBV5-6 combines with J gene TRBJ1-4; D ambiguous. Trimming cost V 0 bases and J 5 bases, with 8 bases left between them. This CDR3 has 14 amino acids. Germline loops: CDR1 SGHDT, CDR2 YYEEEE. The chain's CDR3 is CASSLVSRNEKLFF. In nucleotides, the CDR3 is TGTGCCAGCAGCTTGGTGTCCAGGAATGAAAAACTGTTTTTT.

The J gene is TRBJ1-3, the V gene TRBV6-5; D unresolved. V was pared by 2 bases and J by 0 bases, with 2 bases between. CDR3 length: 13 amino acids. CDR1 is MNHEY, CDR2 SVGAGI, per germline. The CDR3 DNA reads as TGTGCCAGCAGTTACCGCTCTGGAAACACCATATATTTT. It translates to CASSYRSGNTIYF.

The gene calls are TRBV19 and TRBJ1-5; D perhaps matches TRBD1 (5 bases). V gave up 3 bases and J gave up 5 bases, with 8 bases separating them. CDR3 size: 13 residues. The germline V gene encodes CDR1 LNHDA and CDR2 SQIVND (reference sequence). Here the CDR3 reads CASSISRDQPQHF. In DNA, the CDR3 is TGTGCCAGTAGTATCTCCAGGGATCAGCCCCAGCATTTT.

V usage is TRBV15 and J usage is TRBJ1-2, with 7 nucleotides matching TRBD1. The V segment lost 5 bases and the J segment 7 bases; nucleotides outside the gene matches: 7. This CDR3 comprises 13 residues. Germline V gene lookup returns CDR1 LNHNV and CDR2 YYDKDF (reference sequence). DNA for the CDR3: TGTGCCACCAGCGACAACAGGGGTAGTGGCTACACCTTC. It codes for CATSDNRGSGYTF. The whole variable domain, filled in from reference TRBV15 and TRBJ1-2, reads DAMVIQNPRYQVTQFGKPVTLSCSQTLNHNVMYWYQQKSSQAPKLLFHYYDKDFNNEADTPDNFQSRRPNTSFCFLDIRSPGLGDTAMYLCATSDNRGSGYTFGSGTRLTVV.

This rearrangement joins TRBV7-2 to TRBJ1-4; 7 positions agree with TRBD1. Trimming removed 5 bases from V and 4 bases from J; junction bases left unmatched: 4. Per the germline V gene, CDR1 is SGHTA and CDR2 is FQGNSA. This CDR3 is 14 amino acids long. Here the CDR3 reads CASSGDRINEKLFF. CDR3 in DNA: TGTGCCAGCAGCGGGGACAGAATTAATGAAAAACTGTTTTTT.

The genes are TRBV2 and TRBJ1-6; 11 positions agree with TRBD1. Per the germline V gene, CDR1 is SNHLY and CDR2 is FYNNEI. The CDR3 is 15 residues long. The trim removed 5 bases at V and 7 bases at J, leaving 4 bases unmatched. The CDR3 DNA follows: TGTGCCAGCAGTTCCGGGACAGGGGGAAATTCACCCCTCCACTTT. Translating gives CASSSGTGGNSPLHF.

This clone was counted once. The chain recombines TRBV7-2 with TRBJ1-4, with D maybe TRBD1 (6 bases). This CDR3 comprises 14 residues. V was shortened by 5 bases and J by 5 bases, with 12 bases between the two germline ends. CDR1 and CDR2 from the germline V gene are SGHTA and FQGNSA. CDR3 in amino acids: CASSHSGQNEKLFF. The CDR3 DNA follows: TGTGCCAGCAGCCATTCCGGACAGAATGAAAAACTGTTTTTT.

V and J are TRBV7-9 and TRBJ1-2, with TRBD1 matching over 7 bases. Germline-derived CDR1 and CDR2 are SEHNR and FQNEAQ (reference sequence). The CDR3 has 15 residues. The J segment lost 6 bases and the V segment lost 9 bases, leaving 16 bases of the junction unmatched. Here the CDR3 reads CASSGQLSFSDGYTF. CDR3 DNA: TGTGCCAGTTCGGGACAGCTCTCTTTTTCGGATGGCTACACCTTC.

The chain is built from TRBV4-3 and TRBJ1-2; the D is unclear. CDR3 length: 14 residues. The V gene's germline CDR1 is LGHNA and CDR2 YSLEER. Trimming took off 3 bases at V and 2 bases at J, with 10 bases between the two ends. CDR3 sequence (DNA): TGCGCCAGCAGCCATGCCCCGGAGAACTATGGCTACACCTTC. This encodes CASSHAPENYGYTF.

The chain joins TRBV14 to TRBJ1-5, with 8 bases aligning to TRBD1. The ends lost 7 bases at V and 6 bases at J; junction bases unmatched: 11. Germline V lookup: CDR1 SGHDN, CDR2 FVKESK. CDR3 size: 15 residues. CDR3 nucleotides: TGTGCCAGCACCCAGGACAGGGTGGTGCGTCAGCCCCAGCATTTT. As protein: CASTQDRVVRQPQHF.

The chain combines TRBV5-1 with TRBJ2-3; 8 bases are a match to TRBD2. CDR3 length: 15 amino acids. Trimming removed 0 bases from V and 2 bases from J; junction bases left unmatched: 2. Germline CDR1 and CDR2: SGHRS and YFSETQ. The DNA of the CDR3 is TGCGCCAGCAGCTTGGAAGCGGGGGACACAGATACGCAGTATTTT. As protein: CASSLEAGDTDTQYF.

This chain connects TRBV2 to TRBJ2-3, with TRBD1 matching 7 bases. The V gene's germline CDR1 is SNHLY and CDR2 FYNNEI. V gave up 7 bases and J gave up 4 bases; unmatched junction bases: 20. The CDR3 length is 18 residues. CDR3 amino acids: CASKKQSGWTGPPDTQYF. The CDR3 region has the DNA TGTGCCAGCAAAAAACAATCAGGGTGGACAGGTCCCCCAGATACGCAGTATTTT.

The CDR3 DNA reads TGTGCCAGCATCCCCCCAATGGCCGTCGATCAGCCCCAGCATTTT. Protein sequence: CASIPPMAVDQPQHF. The chain has TRBV28 and TRBJ1-5; D not certain. Germline V lookup: CDR1 MDHEN, CDR2 SYDVKM. The germline V and J ends were trimmed by 7 bases and 5 bases, with 18 bases remaining between them. This CDR3 contains 15 residues.

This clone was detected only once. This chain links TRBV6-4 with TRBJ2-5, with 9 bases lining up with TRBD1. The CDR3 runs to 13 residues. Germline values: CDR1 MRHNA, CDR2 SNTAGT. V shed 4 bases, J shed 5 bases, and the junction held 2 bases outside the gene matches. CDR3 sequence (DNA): TGTGCCAGCAGTGCTGACAGGGGGGAGACCCAGTACTTC. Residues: CASSADRGETQYF.

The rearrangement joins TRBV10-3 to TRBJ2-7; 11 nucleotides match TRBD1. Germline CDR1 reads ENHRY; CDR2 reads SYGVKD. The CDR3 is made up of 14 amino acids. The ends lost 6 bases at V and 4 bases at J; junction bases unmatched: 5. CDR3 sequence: CAISERDRGYEQYF. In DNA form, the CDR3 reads TGTGCCATCAGCGAGCGGGACAGGGGGTACGAGCAGTACTTC.

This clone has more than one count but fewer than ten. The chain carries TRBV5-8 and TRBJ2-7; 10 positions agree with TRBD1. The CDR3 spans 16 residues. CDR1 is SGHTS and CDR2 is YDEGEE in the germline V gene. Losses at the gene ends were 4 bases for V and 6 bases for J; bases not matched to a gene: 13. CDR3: CASSDHLGQGRTEQYF. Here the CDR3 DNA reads TGTGCCAGCAGCGATCACTTGGGACAGGGGAGAACCGAGCAGTACTTC.

The CDR3 region has the DNA TGTGCCAGCAGCTCCAGGGAAAGGTACGAGCAGTACTTC. Amino acid sequence: CASSSRERYEQYF. The rearrangement links TRBV13 to TRBJ2-7; D perhaps matches TRBD1 (5 bases). The V end was cut by 4 bases, the J end by 4 bases, with 11 bases between. The CDR3 spans 13 residues. The V gene's germline CDR1 is PRHDT and CDR2 FYEKMQ (reference sequence).

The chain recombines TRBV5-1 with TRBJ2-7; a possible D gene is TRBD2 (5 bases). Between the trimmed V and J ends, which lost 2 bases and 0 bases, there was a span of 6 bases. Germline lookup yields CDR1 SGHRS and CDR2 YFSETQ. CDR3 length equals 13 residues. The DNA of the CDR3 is TGCGCCAGCAGCTTTACTAGCTCCTACGAGCAGTACTTC. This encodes CASSFTSSYEQYF.